The next 29 T cell receptor beta chains were all read from a single sample in a study of T cells in Graves' hyperthyroidism and ophthalmopathy. Amplified TCR beta CDR3 regions came from RNA transcripts. A set of HTBI primers served as the primers for a first-round RT-PCR of the TCR CDR3. In TCRdb, the multiplex PCR reads were re-called with MiXCR into one record per CDR3 protein. The sample includes fewer than 500,000 distinct CDR3 sequences, 13% of them seen just once. Sequenced sample: blood. The receptor set was obtained from a man between 25 and 39 years old with Graves' hyperthyroidism that later progressed to Graves' ophthalmopathy.

The chain uses TRBV11-2 and TRBJ2-1; maybe TRBD1 (6 bases). The CDR3 extends over 14 amino acids. Trimming pared 10 bases from V and 13 bases from J, leaving 26 bases between. In germline, CDR1 is SGHAT, CDR2 FQNNGV. Here the CDR3 DNA reads TGTGCCACCGACCCCACAGGGTACCAAGGGACCCAGTTCTTC. Its translation is CATDPTGYQGTQFF.

This clonotype was picked up many times. The genes are TRBV28 and TRBJ2-7; 8 nucleotides agree with TRBD1. The CDR3 length is 14 residues. Germline values: CDR1 MDHEN, CDR2 SYDVKM. The J segment lost 9 bases and the V segment lost 7 bases, leaving 14 bases of the junction unmatched. DNA for the CDR3: TGTGCCAGCACCCCGGACAGGGTCTACGAGTGGCAGTACTTC. This gives the protein CASTPDRVYEWQYF.

V gene TRBV5-6 combines with J gene TRBJ2-5; TRBD2 aligns across 8 bases. J gave up 3 bases and V 3 bases, and 13 bases lay outside the gene matches. The CDR3 totals 17 residues. CDR1 is SGHDT, CDR2 YYEEEE, per germline. CDR3 in DNA: TGTGCCAGCAGCTCCTTCGCGCGGGGGGTGACCAAAGAGACCCAGTACTTC. It translates to CASSSFARGVTKETQYF. The whole variable domain, filled in from reference TRBV5-6 and TRBJ2-5, reads DAGVTQSPTHLIKTRGQQVTLRCSPKSGHDTVSWYQQALGQGPQFIFQYYEEEERQRGNFPDRFSGHQFPNYSSELNVNALLLGDSALYLCASSSFARGVTKETQYFGPGTRLLVL.

This clonotype was seen many times. The chain employs TRBV6-5 and TRBJ1-1; the D is unclear. Looked up from germline, CDR1 is MNHEY and CDR2 is SVGAGI. The CDR3 spans 12 residues. V was pared by 0 bases and J by 8 bases, with 7 bases between. DNA for the CDR3: TGTGCCAGCAGTTACTCTCCCGGGGAAGCTTTCTTT. It codes for CASSYSPGEAFF.

The chain uses TRBV6-4 and TRBJ1-2, with TRBD1 matching 7 bases. Trimming cost V 3 bases and J 4 bases; bases outside gene matches: 5. CDR1 MRHNA and CDR2 SNTAGT come from the germline V gene. The CDR3 contains 14 residues. CDR3: CASSEGAGGYGYTF. The CDR3 DNA reads as TGTGCCAGCAGTGAAGGGGCAGGGGGCTATGGCTACACCTTC.

This clonotype was counted between two and nine times. V gene TRBV10-3 combines with J gene TRBJ2-3, with D maybe TRBD2 (7 bases). The CDR3 consists of 14 residues. Looked up from germline, CDR1 is ENHRY and CDR2 is SYGVKD. Trimming pared 10 bases from V and 0 bases from J, leaving 14 bases between. This CDR3 is CATLEGGSTDTQYF. CDR3 DNA sequence: TGTGCCACGTTGGAGGGGGGGAGCACAGATACGCAGTATTTT.

This clonotype appeared a few times. CDR3 nucleotide sequence: TGTGCCAGCAGCTCCATTGACGGGGGGCGAAACTATGGCTACACCTTC. Amino acids: CASSSIDGGRNYGYTF. The chain combines TRBV9 with TRBJ1-2; maybe TRBD1 (6 bases). Germline loops: CDR1 SGDLS, CDR2 YYNGEE. The CDR3 consists of 16 residues. Deletions cut 4 bases from V and 2 bases from J, with 18 bases between. The full variable domain, in which reference TRBV9 and TRBJ1-2 provide the parts outside the CDR3, is DSGVTQTPKHLITATGQRVTLRCSPRSGDLSVYWYQQSLDQGLQFLIQYYNGEERAKGNILERFSAQQFPDLHSELNLSSLELGDSALYFCASSSIDGGRNYGYTFGSGTRLTVV.

There are a few counts of this clonotype. The rearrangement links TRBV18 to TRBJ2-1; D is unresolved. Trimming cost V 8 bases and J 3 bases, with 11 bases left between them. CDR3 length: 13 amino acids. Germline CDR1 is KGHSH and CDR2 is LQKENI. CDR3 sequence (DNA): TGTGCCAGCAGCCGCGACTTCTACAATGAGCAGTTCTTC. Translating it yields CASSRDFYNEQFF.

This clonotype came up many times. V gene TRBV11-2 combines with J gene TRBJ2-1; tentative D call: TRBD2 (6 bases). Trimming removed 5 bases at V and 9 bases at J, with 17 bases between. Germline V gene data show CDR1 as SGHAT and CDR2 as FQNNGV. This CDR3 region has 14 residues. This CDR3 reads CASSPTWGVSEQFF. As DNA, the CDR3 is TGTGCCAGCAGCCCCACCTGGGGGGTCTCTGAGCAGTTCTTC.

This clonotype was seen at least ten times. The gene calls are TRBV2 and TRBJ2-7; no clear D gene. V was trimmed by 8 bases and J by 2 bases, leaving 16 bases between them. Germline V gene data show CDR1 as SNHLY and CDR2 as FYNNEI. The CDR3 runs 14 residues. The CDR3 nucleotides are TGTGCCAGCTTGTTACAGTCGAGAGCCTACGAGCAGTACTTC. This gives the protein CASLLQSRAYEQYF.

This clonotype was seen at least ten times. The chain joins TRBV12-3 or TRBV12-4 to TRBJ1-4, with TRBD1 as a possible D gene (6 bases). Trimming removed 5 bases at V and 0 bases at J, with 19 bases between. CDR3 size: 18 residues. CDR3 coding DNA: TGTGCCAGCAGTCCTCTAGGGCAGGGGCTCGCAACTAATGAAAAACTGTTTTTT. Encoded protein: CASSPLGQGLATNEKLFF.

The chain couples TRBV11-2 to TRBJ2-5; D remains unclear. CDR1 is SGHAT and CDR2 is FQNNGV in the germline V gene. This CDR3 has 14 amino acids. The ends were cut back, 4 bases at V and 5 bases at J, with 14 bases in the middle. This CDR3 reads CASSWSRAAETQYF. The CDR3 bases are TGTGCCAGCAGCTGGTCCCGAGCCGCGGAGACCCAGTACTTC.

This clonotype was recorded many times. The chain has TRBV27 and TRBJ1-6; D is ambiguous. The CDR3 consists of 15 residues. Germline V gene sequence: CDR1 MNHEY, CDR2 SMNVEV (reference sequence). V was trimmed by 2 bases and J by 6 bases, leaving 11 bases between them. For the CDR3, the DNA is TGTGCCAGCAGTTTACTGGGATTCGCTAATTCACCCCTCCACTTT. Translating it yields CASSLLGFANSPLHF.

This clonotype was seen ten or more times. The chain recombines TRBV28 with TRBJ1-2, with D unclear. Germline CDR1 and CDR2: MDHEN and SYDVKM. This CDR3 is 12 amino acids long. V was clipped by 8 bases and J by 4 bases, with 11 bases between them. CDR3: CASRTLAYGYTF. Here the CDR3 DNA reads TGTGCCAGCCGTACCCTCGCCTATGGCTACACCTTC.

The rearrangement links TRBV4-1 to TRBJ1-2, with D unclear. The CDR3 totals 13 residues. The V gene lost 4 bases and the J gene lost 3 bases, with 9 bases spanning the gap. The germline gives CDR1 MGHRA, CDR2 YSYEKL. CDR3 residues: CASSPRQYYGYTF. For the CDR3, the DNA is TGCGCCAGCAGCCCCCGACAATACTATGGCTACACCTTC.

The table lists this clonotype with many counts. The chain joins TRBV12-3 or TRBV12-4 to TRBJ2-3; TRBD1 aligns across 7 bases. V gave up 3 bases and J gave up 4 bases; unmatched junction bases: 7. The CDR3 totals 15 residues. The DNA of the CDR3 is TGTGCCAGCAGTTTCGGTAACAGGGGTGCAGATACGCAGTATTTT. It encodes CASSFGNRGADTQYF.

There are a few counts of this clonotype. Written as DNA, the CDR3 is TGCGCCAGCAGACGGACTAGCGCCACCGGGGAGCTGTTTTTT. It specifies CASRRTSATGELFF. The chain couples TRBV4-1 to TRBJ2-2, with 9 bases identical to TRBD2. Trimming at V came to 6 bases and at J to 4 bases, leaving 3 bases not matched to a gene. The CDR3 contains 14 residues. Germline CDR1 is MGHRA and CDR2 is YSYEKL.

The chain recombines TRBV28 with TRBJ1-2; weak D call: TRBD1 (5 bases). Trimming took off 0 bases at V and 3 bases at J, with 14 bases between the two ends. Germline V CDR1 and CDR2: MDHEN, SYDVKM. The CDR3 loop spans 16 amino acids. CDR3 residues: CASSLWEEGFYYGYTF. The DNA of the CDR3 is TGTGCCAGCAGTTTATGGGAGGAGGGGTTCTACTATGGCTACACCTTC.

There are many counts of this clonotype. J is TRBJ1-5 and V is TRBV3-1; D unresolved. The CDR3 has 14 amino acids. Germline V lookup: CDR1 LGHDT, CDR2 YNNKEL (reference sequence). The V end lost 4 bases, the J end lost 5 bases, and 12 bases lay between the germline ends. The CDR3 nucleotides read TGTGCCAGCAGCCGGGAGGGATCGGATCAGCCCCAGCATTTT. Translated: CASSREGSDQPQHF.

This chain joins TRBV2 and TRBJ2-7; D gene unclear. V gave up 6 bases and J gave up 2 bases, with 8 bases separating them. CDR3 size: 12 residues. Per the germline V gene, CDR1 is SNHLY and CDR2 is FYNNEI. CDR3 nucleotides: TGTGCCAGCAGGGTAGCTACCTACGAGCAGTACTTC. Translating it yields CASRVATYEQYF. Complete variable domain (other parts from reference TRBV2 and TRBJ2-7): EPEVTQTPSHQVTQMGQEVILRCVPISNHLYFYWYRQILGQKVEFLVSFYNNEISEKSEIFDDQFSVERPDGSNFTLKIRSTKLEDSAMYFCASRVATYEQYFGPGTRLTVT.

There are many counts of this clonotype. The V and J genes are TRBV6-1 and TRBJ2-7; no firm D call. Deletions cut 7 bases from V and 4 bases from J, with 11 bases between. The CDR3 sequence is 12 residues long. Per the germline V gene, CDR1 is MNHNS and CDR2 is SASEGT. CDR3 amino acids: CASTEGKYEQYF. The CDR3 DNA reads TGTGCCAGCACCGAAGGAAAGTACGAGCAGTACTTC.

About this clonotype itself: Sequence at one end of the junction differs from germline and may be a read error. The chain uses TRBV9 and TRBJ1-1, with D hard to call. The CDR3 runs to 15 residues. Germline loops: CDR1 SGDLS, CDR2 YYNGEE. CDR3 residues: CASSVDVAGNIEAFF. DNA for the CDR3: TGTGCCAGCAGCGTAGATGTGGCGGGGAACATTGAAGCTTTCTTT.

This clonotype came up many times. This rearrangement joins TRBV7-9 to TRBJ2-1, with 8 bases fitting TRBD1. V shed 2 bases, J shed 4 bases, and the junction held 4 bases outside the gene matches. CDR1 SEHNR and CDR2 FQNEAQ come from the germline V gene (reference sequence). CDR3 size: 15 residues. CDR3: CASSLQGALYNEQFF. Written as DNA, the CDR3 is TGTGCCAGCAGCTTACAGGGGGCCCTGTACAATGAGCAGTTCTTC. Combining the CDR3 with reference TRBV7-9 and TRBJ2-1 gives the whole variable domain DTGVSQNPRHKITKRGQNVTFRCDPISEHNRLYWYRQTLGQGPEFLTYFQNEAQLEKSRLLSDRFSAERPKGSFSTLEIQRTEQGDSAMYLCASSLQGALYNEQFFGPGTRLTVL.

There are a few counts of this clonotype. The J gene is TRBJ2-7, the V gene TRBV29-1, with unresolved D. The germline gives CDR1 SQVTM, CDR2 ANQGSEA. V was trimmed by 3 bases and J by 4 bases, leaving 19 bases between them. The length of the CDR3 is 15 residues. The CDR3 region has the DNA TGCAGCGTTGATACTGGTAGGGCATCAATTTACGAGCAGTACTTC. Protein: CSVDTGRASIYEQYF.

This clonotype was seen repeatedly, ten times or more. J is TRBJ2-1 and V is TRBV10-1, with 8 bases aligning to TRBD2. The CDR3 extends over 18 amino acids. Germline CDR1 is WNHNN and CDR2 is SYGVQD (reference sequence). With V trimmed by 4 bases and J by 1 base, 12 bases remained unmatched. The CDR3 nucleotides are TGCGCCAGCAGTGCAGCGGGGGTACCAGGAAGGTCCTACAATGAGCAGTTCTTC. Protein: CASSAAGVPGRSYNEQFF.

This clonotype was observed at least ten times. V usage is TRBV19 and J usage is TRBJ1-2; possibly TRBD1 for D (5 bases). The CDR3 spans 15 residues. Germline values: CDR1 LNHDA, CDR2 SQIVND (reference sequence). Trimming removed 3 bases at V and 0 bases at J, with 11 bases between. The CDR3 DNA reads as TGTGCCAGTAGTATGGGGCAGCTCGCTAACTATGGCTACACCTTC. Protein product: CASSMGQLANYGYTF.

The sample holds many counts of this clonotype. This chain joins TRBV2 and TRBJ1-4, with D possibly being TRBD1 (6 bases). The length of the CDR3 is 13 residues. Germline CDR1 and CDR2: SNHLY and FYNNEI. Trimming cost V 5 bases and J 8 bases, with 12 bases left between them. The CDR3 coding sequence is TGTGCCAGCAGTCAACAGGGAGGAGAAAAACTGTTTTTT. This translates into CASSQQGGEKLFF.

This chain links TRBV20-1 with TRBJ2-7; 8 bases map to TRBD2. Trimming took 4 bases from V and 2 from J; bases not matched to a gene: 4. This CDR3 spans 13 amino acids. CDR1 and CDR2 from the germline V gene are DFQATT and SNEGSKA (reference sequence). The CDR3 protein is CSAKKGLAYEQYF. For the CDR3, the DNA is TGCAGTGCTAAAAAGGGACTAGCCTACGAGCAGTACTTC.

This clonotype was seen more than once but under ten times. The V gene is TRBV4-1, the J gene TRBJ2-7; 7 nucleotides align to TRBD1. There are 14 residues in the CDR3. V dropped 2 bases and J dropped 3; count of bases not matched to a gene: 4. CDR1 and CDR2 from the germline V gene are MGHRA and YSYEKL. CDR3 residues: CASSQPGQNYEQYF. The CDR3, as DNA: TGCGCCAGCAGCCAACCGGGACAGAACTACGAGCAGTACTTC.